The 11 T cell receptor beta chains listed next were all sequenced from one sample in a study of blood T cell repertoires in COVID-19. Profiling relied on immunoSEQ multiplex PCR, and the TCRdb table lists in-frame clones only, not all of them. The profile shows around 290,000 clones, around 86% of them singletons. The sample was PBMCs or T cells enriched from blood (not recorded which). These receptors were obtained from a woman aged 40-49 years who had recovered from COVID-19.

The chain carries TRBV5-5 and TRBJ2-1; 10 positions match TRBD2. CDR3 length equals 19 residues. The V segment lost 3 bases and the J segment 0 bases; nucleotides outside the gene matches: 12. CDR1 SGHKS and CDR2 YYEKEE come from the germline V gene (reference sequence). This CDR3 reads CASSYGLAVPRSSYNEQFF. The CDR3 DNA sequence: TGTGCCAGCAGCTACGGACTAGCGGTGCCGAGGAGCTCCTACAATGAGCAGTTCTTC.

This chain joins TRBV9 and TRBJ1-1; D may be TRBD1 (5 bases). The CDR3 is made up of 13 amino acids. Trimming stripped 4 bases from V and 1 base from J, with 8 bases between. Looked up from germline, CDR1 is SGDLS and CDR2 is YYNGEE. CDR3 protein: CASSHGQNTEAFF. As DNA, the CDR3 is TGTGCCAGCAGCCACGGACAGAACACTGAAGCTTTCTTT.

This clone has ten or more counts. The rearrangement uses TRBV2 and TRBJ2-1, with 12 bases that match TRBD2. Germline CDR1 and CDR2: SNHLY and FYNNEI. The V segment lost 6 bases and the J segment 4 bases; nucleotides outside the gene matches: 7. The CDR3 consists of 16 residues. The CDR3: CASSAWTSGVYNEQFF. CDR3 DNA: TGTGCCAGCAGCGCTTGGACTAGCGGGGTGTACAATGAGCAGTTCTTC. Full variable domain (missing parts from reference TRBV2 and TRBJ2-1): EPEVTQTPSHQVTQMGQEVILRCVPISNHLYFYWYRQILGQKVEFLVSFYNNEISEKSEIFDDQFSVERPDGSNFTLKIRSTKLEDSAMYFCASSAWTSGVYNEQFFGPGTRLTVL.

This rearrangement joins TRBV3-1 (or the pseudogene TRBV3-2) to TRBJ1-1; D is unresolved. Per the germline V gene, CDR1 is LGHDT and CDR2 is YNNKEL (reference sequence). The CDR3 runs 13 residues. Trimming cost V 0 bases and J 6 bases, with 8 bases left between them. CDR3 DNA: TGTGCCAGCAGCCAAGAAGAGGGCTCTGAAGCTTTCTTT. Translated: CASSQEEGSEAFF.

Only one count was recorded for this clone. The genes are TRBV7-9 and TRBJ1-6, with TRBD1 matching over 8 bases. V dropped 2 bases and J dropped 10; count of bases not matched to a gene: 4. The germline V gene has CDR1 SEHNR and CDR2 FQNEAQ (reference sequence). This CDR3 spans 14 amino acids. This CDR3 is CASSLTGGKSPLHF. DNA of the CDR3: TGTGCCAGCAGCTTAACAGGGGGAAAGTCACCCCTCCACTTT.

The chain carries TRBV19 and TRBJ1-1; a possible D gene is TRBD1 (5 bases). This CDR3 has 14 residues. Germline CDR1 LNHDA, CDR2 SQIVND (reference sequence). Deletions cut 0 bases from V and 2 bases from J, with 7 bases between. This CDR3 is CASSIDQGNTEAFF. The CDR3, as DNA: TGTGCCAGTAGTATAGATCAGGGAAACACTGAAGCTTTCTTT.

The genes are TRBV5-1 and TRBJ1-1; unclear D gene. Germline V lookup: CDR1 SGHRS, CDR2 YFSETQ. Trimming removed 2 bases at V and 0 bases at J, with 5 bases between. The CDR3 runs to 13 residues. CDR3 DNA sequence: TGCGCCAGCAGCTTTTTCATGAACACTGAAGCTTTCTTT. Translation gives CASSFFMNTEAFF.

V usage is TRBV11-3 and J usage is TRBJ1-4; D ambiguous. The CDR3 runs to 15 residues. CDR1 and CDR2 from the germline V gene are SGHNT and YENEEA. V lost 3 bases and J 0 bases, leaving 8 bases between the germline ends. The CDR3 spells CASSFLYATNEKLFF. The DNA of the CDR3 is TGTGCCAGCAGCTTTCTCTATGCAACTAATGAAAAACTGTTTTTT. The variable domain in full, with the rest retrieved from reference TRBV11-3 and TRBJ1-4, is EAGVVQSPRYKIIEKKQPVAFWCNPISGHNTLYWYLQNLGQGPELLIRYENEEAVDDSQLPKDRFSAERLKGVDSTLKIQPAELGDSAVYLCASSFLYATNEKLFFGSGTQLSVL.

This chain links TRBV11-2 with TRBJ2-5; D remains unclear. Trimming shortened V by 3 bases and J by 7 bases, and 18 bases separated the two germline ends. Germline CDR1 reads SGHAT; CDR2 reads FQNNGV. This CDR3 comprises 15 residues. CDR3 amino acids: CASSFDPPGLMTQYF. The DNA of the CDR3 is TGTGCCAGCAGCTTCGATCCCCCAGGTCTGATGACCCAGTACTTC.

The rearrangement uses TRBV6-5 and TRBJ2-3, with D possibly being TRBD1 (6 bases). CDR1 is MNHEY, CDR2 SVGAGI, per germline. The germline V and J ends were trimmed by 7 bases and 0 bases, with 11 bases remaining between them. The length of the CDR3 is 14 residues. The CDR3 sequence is CASTWQGSTDTQYF. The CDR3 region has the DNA TGTGCCAGCACGTGGCAGGGGAGCACAGATACGCAGTATTTT.

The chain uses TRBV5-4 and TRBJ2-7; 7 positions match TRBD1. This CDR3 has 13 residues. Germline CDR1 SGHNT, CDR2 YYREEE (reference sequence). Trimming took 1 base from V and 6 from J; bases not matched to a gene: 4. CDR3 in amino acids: CASSLQGVFEQYF. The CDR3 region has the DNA TGTGCCAGCAGCTTGCAGGGGGTCTTCGAGCAGTACTTC.